This TCR beta chain was sequenced in a study of breast tumors, draining lymph nodes, adjacent tissues (dated by TCRdb to the mid-2010s). A note on the overall study: TCR beta repertoires were compared across tumor, adjacent nontumor tissue and axillary lymph nodes obtained from breast cancer patients. In human breast cancer, the study set out to assess how tumor, surrounding tissue and draining lymph node repertoires relate to one another and whether T cells might be exchanged between them. Paper-wide results and their limitations: A scenario in which most tumor T cells derive from the lymph node and then expand within tumor tissue was judged to be consistent with the data. Tumor and nontumor tissue repertoires were found to be significantly more similar in luminal-like than in basal-like breast cancer. Tumors showed preferential V and J gene usage, and their T-cell repertoire diversity fell below that of lymph nodes yet above that of nontumor tissue. Rather than being directly demonstrated, the conclusion that tumor T cells originate in lymph nodes was presented as consistent with a hypothesis.

The instrument given in TCRdb is Illumina HiSeq 2000. TCR beta chain libraries were generated by multiplex PCR amplification. High-throughput sequencing was used to analyze the amplified TCR beta chain products. Clones were called with MiXCR by TCRdb after fastp trimmed the public reads at Q25, and only in-frame beta chains were retained. Rows are unified per CDR3 protein, each entry keeping the most common DNA and genes. This sample gives roughly 80,000 distinct CDR3 sequences in total; around 20% of them show up just once. Clones ranked in the top ten supply 2% to 3% of the sample. Lymph node samples came from the axillary draining lymph nodes of breast cancer patients. CDR1 and CDR2 are read off the germline V gene as SGHTA and FQGNSA. CDR3 length: 15 amino acids, cysteine to phenylalanine. Of all the DNA, just the CDR3 is kept, 45 bases in frame from base 1. V loses 2 bases, J loses 7 bases, and the germline ends lie 15 bases apart.

This clonotype was observed at least ten times. It has no known antigen specificity. Per-nucleotide qualities are absent, and no much larger clonotype sits a single base away. The specimen was axillary lymph node tissue. The chain was built from TRBV7-2 and TRBJ2-1; possibly the D gene is TRBD1, per 6 matching bases. This receptor was taken from a female donor with breast cancer. Some clones in this sample may be carry-over from other donors' samples. The DNA reads as follows: TGTGCCAGCAGCTTACCCGCAGGCCAGGGGAATGAGCAGTTCTTC. The resulting protein is CASSLPAGQGNEQFF.